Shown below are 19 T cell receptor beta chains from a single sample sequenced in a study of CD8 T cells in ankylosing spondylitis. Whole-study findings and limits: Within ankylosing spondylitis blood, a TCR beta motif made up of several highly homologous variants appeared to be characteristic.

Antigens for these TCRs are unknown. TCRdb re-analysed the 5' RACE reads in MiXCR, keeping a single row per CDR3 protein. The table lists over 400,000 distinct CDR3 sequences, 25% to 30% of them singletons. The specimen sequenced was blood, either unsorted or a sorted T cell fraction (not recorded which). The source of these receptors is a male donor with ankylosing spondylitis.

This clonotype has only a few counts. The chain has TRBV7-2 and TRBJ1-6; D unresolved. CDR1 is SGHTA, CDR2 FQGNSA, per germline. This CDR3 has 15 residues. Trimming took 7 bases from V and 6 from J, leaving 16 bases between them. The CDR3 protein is CASKNPGGSNSPLHF. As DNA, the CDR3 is TGTGCCAGCAAAAACCCGGGAGGGAGTAATTCACCCCTCCACTTT.

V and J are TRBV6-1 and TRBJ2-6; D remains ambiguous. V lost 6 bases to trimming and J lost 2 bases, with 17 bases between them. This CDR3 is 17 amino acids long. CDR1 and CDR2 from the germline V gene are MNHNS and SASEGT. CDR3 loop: CASSGSPGQTGANVLTF. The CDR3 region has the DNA TGTGCCAGCAGCGGTTCGCCAGGCCAAACTGGGGCCAACGTCCTGACTTTC.

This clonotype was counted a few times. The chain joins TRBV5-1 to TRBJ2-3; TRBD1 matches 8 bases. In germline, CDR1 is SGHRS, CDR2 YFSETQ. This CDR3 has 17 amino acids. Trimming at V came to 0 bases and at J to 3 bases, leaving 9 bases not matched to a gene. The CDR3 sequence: CASSLAASGTGTDTQYF. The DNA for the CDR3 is TGCGCCAGCAGCTTGGCAGCCTCGGGGACAGGAACAGATACGCAGTATTTT.

The CDR3 DNA reads as TGTGCCAGCAGCTTCGGGGGTAACTACAATGAGCAGTTCTTC. It is translated as CASSFGGNYNEQFF. The chain employs TRBV7-8 and TRBJ2-1, with D maybe TRBD2 (6 bases). The germline V and J ends were trimmed by 3 bases and 3 bases, with 9 bases remaining between them. From germline, CDR1 is SGHVS and CDR2 FQNEAQ. CDR3 length equals 14 residues.

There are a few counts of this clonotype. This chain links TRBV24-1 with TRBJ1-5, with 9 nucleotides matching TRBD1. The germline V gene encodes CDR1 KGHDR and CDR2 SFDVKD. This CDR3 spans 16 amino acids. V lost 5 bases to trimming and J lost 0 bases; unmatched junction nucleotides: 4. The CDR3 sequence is CATSAPGQGSNQPQHF. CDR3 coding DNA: TGTGCCACCAGTGCACCGGGACAGGGTAGCAATCAGCCCCAGCATTTT.

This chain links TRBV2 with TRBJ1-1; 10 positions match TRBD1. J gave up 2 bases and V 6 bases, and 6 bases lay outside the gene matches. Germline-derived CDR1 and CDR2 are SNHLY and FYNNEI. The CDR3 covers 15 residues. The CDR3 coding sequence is TGTGCCAGCAGAACCGGGACAGGGGATAACACTGAAGCTTTCTTT. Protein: CASRTGTGDNTEAFF. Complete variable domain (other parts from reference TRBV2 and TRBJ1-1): EPEVTQTPSHQVTQMGQEVILRCVPISNHLYFYWYRQILGQKVEFLVSFYNNEISEKSEIFDDQFSVERPDGSNFTLKIRSTKLEDSAMYFCASRTGTGDNTEAFFGQGTRLTVV.

The CDR3 region is CAISVALEGYEQYV. The CDR3 DNA follows: TGTGCCATCAGTGTAGCCCTAGAGGGATACGAGCAGTACGTC. The chain carries TRBV10-3 and TRBJ2-7; D may be TRBD2 (5 bases). The V gene's germline CDR1 is ENHRY and CDR2 SYGVKD. The CDR3 runs to 14 residues. The V end was cut by 4 bases, the J end by 4 bases, with 14 bases between.

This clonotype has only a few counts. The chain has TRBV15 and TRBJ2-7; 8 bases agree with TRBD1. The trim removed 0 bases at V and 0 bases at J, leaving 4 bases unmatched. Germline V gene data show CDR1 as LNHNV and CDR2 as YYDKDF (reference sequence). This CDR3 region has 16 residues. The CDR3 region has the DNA TGTGCCACCAGCAGAGAGTCGACAGGGGCCTCCTACGAGCAGTACGTC. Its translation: CATSRESTGASYEQYV.

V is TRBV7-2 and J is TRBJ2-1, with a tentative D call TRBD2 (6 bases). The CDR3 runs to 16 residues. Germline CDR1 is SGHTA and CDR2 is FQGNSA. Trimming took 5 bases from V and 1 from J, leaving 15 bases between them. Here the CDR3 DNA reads TGTGCCAGCAGCACAATTGCCGCGGGGTCCTACAATGAGCAGTTCTTC. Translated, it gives CASSTIAAGSYNEQFF.

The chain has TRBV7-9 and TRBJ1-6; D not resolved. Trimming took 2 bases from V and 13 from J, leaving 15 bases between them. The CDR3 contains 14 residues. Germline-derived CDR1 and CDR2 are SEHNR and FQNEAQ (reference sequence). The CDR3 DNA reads TGTGCCAGCAGCTTATCTGGGGAAGGGCGTCCCCTCCACTTT. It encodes CASSLSGEGRPLHF.

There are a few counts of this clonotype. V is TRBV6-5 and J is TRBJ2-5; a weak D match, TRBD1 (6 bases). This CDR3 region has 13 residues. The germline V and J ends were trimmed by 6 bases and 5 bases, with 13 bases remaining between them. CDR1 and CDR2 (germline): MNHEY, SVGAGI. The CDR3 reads CASSLNQGETQYF. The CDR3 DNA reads TGTGCCAGCAGCTTAAATCAGGGGGAGACCCAGTACTTC.

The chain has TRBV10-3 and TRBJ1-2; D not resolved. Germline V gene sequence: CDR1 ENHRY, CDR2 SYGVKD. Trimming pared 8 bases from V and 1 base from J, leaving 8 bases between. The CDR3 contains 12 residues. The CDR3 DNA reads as TGTGCCATCGAGAGTGGTAACTATGGCTACACCTTC. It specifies CAIESGNYGYTF.

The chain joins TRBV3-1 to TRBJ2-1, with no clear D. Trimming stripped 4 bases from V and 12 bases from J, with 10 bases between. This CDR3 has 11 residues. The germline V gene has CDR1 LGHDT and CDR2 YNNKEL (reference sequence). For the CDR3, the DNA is TGTGCCAGCAGCCCTGGGAATCGGCAGTTCTTC. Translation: CASSPGNRQFF.

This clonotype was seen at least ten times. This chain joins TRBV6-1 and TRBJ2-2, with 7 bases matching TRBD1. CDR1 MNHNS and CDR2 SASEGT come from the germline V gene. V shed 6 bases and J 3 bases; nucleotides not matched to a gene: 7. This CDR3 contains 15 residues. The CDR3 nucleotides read TGTGCCAGCAGACTACAGGGGTTCCACACCGGGGAGCTGTTTTTT. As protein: CASRLQGFHTGELFF.

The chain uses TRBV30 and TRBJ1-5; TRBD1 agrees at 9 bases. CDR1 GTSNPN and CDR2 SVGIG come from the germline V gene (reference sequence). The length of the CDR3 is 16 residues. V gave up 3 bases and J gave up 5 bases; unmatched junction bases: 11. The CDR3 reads CAWRKAGTGNDQPQHF. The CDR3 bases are TGTGCCTGGAGAAAGGCGGGGACAGGGAATGATCAGCCCCAGCATTTT. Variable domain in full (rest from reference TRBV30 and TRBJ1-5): SQTIHQWPATLVQPVGSPLSLECTVEGTSNPNLYWYRQAAGRGLQLLFYSVGIGQISSEVPQNLSASRPQDRQFILSSKKLLLSDSGFYLCAWRKAGTGNDQPQHFGDGTRLSIL.

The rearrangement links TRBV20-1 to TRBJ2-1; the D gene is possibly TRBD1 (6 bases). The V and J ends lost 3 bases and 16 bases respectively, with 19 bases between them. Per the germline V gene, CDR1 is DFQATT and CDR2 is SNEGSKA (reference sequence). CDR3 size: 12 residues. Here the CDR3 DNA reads TGCAGTGCTAGCCCTGACAGGACAGAGAACTTCTTC. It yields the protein CSASPDRTENFF.

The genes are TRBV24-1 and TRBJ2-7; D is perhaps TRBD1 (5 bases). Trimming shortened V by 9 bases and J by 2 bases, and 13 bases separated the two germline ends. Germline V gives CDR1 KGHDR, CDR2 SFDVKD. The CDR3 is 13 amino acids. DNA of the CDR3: TGTGCCACCTCCCTGGGGCCCACCTACGAGCAGTACTTC. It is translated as CATSLGPTYEQYF.

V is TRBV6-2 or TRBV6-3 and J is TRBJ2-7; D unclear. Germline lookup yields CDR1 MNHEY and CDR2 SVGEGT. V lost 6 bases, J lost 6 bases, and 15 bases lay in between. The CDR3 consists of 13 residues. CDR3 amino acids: CASRLLGIGEQYV. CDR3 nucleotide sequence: TGTGCCAGCAGATTGTTAGGGATCGGCGAGCAGTACGTC.

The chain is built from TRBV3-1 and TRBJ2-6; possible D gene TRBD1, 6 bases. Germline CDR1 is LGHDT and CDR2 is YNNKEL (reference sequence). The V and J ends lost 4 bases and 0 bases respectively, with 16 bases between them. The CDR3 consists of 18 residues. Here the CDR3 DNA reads TGTGCCAGCAGCCTCCTGCGGAGACAGGCCTCTGGGGCCAACGTCCTGACTTTC. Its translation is CASSLLRRQASGANVLTF.